These 20 T cell receptor beta chains came from one sample sequenced in a study of tumor-infiltrating lymphocytes in primary liver carcinoma. The authors made TCR beta cDNA from approximately 500 ng total RNA with a constant-region primer. Construction of TCR beta libraries relied on three successive nested multiplex PCR rounds employing slightly modified ARM-PCR. TRBV1-TRBV30 forward primers paired with a C-beta reverse primer were used in the first two PCR rounds, which ran approximately 10 cycles each. TCRdb re-called the multiplex PCR reads with MiXCR, one entry per CDR3 protein. The repertoire has about 99,000 distinct CDR3 sequences, 69% of them found once; the top ten carry over 9.5%. Unsorted bulk tissue, roughly 20-32 mg of it, served as the source for co-extraction of RNA and DNA. The material sequenced was liver tumor tissue from sampling region 5. Specified subset: tumor region T5, tumor centre. Every receptor here comes from a woman aged 55-69 years with primary liver carcinoma and hepatitis B virus infection.

With regard to this clonotype: Since a much larger clone is just one base distant, this may be a read error. The chain has TRBV10-3 and TRBJ2-2, with D perhaps matching TRBD2 (5 bases). Per the germline V gene, CDR1 is ENHRY and CDR2 is SYGVKD. CDR3 length: 14 amino acids. The CDR3 sequence: CAIPKRGNTGEPFF. The CDR3 DNA is TGTGCCATCCCTAAGCGTGGGAACACCGGGGAGCCGTTTTTT.

This clonotype was picked up one time. The junction departs from germline at one end; a sequencing error may be responsible. This chain uses TRBV28 with TRBJ1-6, with D tentatively TRBD1 (5 bases). This CDR3 comprises 15 residues. The germline gives CDR1 MDHEN, CDR2 SYDVKM. CDR3 sequence (DNA): TGTCCCAGCAGTTTGGGGTCAGGGTATCGATCACCCCTCCACTTT. This encodes CPSSLGSGYRSPLHF. The full variable domain, in which reference TRBV28 and TRBJ1-6 provide the parts outside the CDR3, is DVKVTQSSRYLVKRTGEKVFLECVQDMDHENMFWYRQDPGLGLRLIYFSYDVKMKEKGDIPEGYSVSREKKERFSLILESASTNQTSMYLCPSSLGSGYRSPLHFGNGTRLTVT.

This clonotype was counted a single time. One junction end does not reproduce the germline sequence, and a read error may be involved. The chain uses TRBV11-2 and TRBJ2-3; no reliable D call. Germline V gene data show CDR1 as SGHAT and CDR2 as FQNNGV. The CDR3 contains 17 residues. CDR3 DNA sequence: TGTGCCAGCAACTTAGGGATTCGAAGGGAATGCACACATATGCAGTATTTT. Protein sequence: CASNLGIRRECTHMQYF. The full variable domain, with the rest looked up from reference TRBV11-2 and TRBJ2-3, is EAGVAQSPRYKIIEKRQSVAFWCNPISGHATLYWYQQILGQGPKLLIQFQNNGVVDDSQLPKDRFSAERLKGVDSTLKIQPAKLEDSAVYLCASNLGIRRECTHMQYFGPGTRLTVL.

Notes on this clonotype: At one boundary the junction diverges from the germline segment, which might be a read error. The V call is TRBV6-1, the J call TRBJ2-3; 8 bases match TRBD2. Germline V gene sequence: CDR1 MNHNS, CDR2 SASEGT. The CDR3 length is 14 residues. The CDR3 DNA follows: TGTGCCAGCAGGCCAGCGGGAGAAGTTGATACGCTGCATTTT. Its protein product is CASRPAGEVDTLHF.

Comments on this clonotype: The conserved phenylalanine or tryptophan normally closing the CDR3 is absent here, so this likely arose from a read error. The limits of the CDR3 on the DNA are not certain, so only TCRdb's listed CDR3 is given. The chain recombines TRBV5-5 with TRBJ2-5; TRBD1, the table's D call, was not compared with the DNA. Ends included, the CDR3 has 15 residues. Germline V gene lookup returns CDR1 SGHKS and CDR2 YYEKEE (reference sequence). CDR3: CASSLTDRAPGTQHL.

A remark on this clonotype: A read error may produce the germline difference seen at one junction end. This sequence joins TRBV11-2 and TRBJ2-2; D is unclear. CDR3 size: 15 residues. CDR1 and CDR2 from the germline V gene are SGHAT and FQNNGV. CDR3 DNA sequence: TGTGTCAGCACCCCTCCGCAAGGACCGACCCGGGAGCTGTTTTTT. Translation gives CVSTPPQGPTRELFF. Complete variable domain (other parts from reference TRBV11-2 and TRBJ2-2): EAGVAQSPRYKIIEKRQSVAFWCNPISGHATLYWYQQILGQGPKLLIQFQNNGVVDDSQLPKDRFSAERLKGVDSTLKIQPAKLEDSAVYLCVSTPPQGPTRELFFGEGSRLTVL.

This clonotype was observed a few times. The rearrangement links TRBV28 to TRBJ1-2; D is undetermined. CDR3 length: 14 amino acids. V lost 7 bases and J lost 4, with 16 bases in between. Germline V gene lookup returns CDR1 MDHEN and CDR2 SYDVKM. This CDR3 is CASKRTPVTYGYTF. CDR3 in DNA: TGTGCCAGCAAAAGAACGCCGGTTACCTATGGCTACACCTTC.

On this clonotype itself: The germline gene is not matched at one end of the junction; a read error may be the cause. The chain couples TRBV28 to TRBJ2-5; D is possibly TRBD1 or TRBD2 (5 bases each). This CDR3 has 11 residues. CDR1 MDHEN and CDR2 SYDVKM come from the germline V gene. The CDR3 DNA reads as TGTGCCAGCAGTTGGGGGACCTACAGGAACTTC. This encodes CASSWGTYRNF. Based on the CDR3 plus reference TRBV28 and TRBJ2-5, the full variable domain is DVKVTQSSRYLVKRTGEKVFLECVQDMDHENMFWYRQDPGLGLRLIYFSYDVKMKEKGDIPEGYSVSREKKERFSLILESASTNQTSMYLCASSWGTYRNFGPGTRLLVL.

There are many counts of this clonotype. The chain recombines TRBV6-5 with TRBJ2-6, with a weak D call TRBD2 (5 bases). The CDR3 runs to 15 residues. Trimming took off 10 bases at V and 1 base at J, with 14 bases between the two ends. Germline V lookup: CDR1 MNHEY, CDR2 SVGAGI. CDR3 in amino acids: CATNLGVSGANVLTF. The CDR3 DNA follows: TGTGCCACTAACCTCGGGGTTTCTGGGGCCAACGTCCTGACTTTC.

In its sample, this clonotype was seen once. A read error may account for a junction end that differs from germline. The chain links TRBV11-2 to TRBJ2-7, with a possible D match to TRBD2 (5 bases). The CDR3 has 14 amino acids. The germline V gene encodes CDR1 SGHAT and CDR2 FQNNGV. DNA for the CDR3: TGTGTCAGCACCCGTACGGAAGGTCTAGCCGAGCAGTACTTC. As protein: CVSTRTEGLAEQYF.

Comment on this clonotype: A read error may account for a junction end that differs from germline. The chain uses TRBV29-1 and TRBJ2-2; no clear D. The CDR3 runs to 14 residues. Looked up from germline, CDR1 is SQVTM and CDR2 is ANQGSEA. The CDR3 sequence: CSVSKSGGIEELLF. The CDR3 DNA is TGCAGCGTTTCAAAGTCCGGCGGCATCGAGGAGCTGTTGTTT.

This clonotype was found many times. This chain connects TRBV7-9 to TRBJ2-7; D is tentatively TRBD1 or TRBD2 (5 bases each). The germline V gene encodes CDR1 SEHNR and CDR2 FQNEAQ (reference sequence). Trimming left V 0 bases short and J 13 bases short, with 16 bases between. CDR3 length: 13 amino acids. CDR3 DNA: TGTGCCAGCAGCTTAGCTGGGACGCTTCAACCTTACTTC. This gives the protein CASSLAGTLQPYF.

Remarks on this clonotype: At one end the junction does not follow the germline gene, possibly because of a read error. This chain links TRBV11-3 with TRBJ2-1, with 7 nucleotides matching TRBD1. The CDR3 is 15 amino acids. Germline CDR1 and CDR2: SGHNT and YENEEA. The CDR3 coding sequence is TGTGGCAGCAGCCCGCTCGGGACAGCTCACGATGAGCAGTTCTTC. Translation gives CGSSPLGTAHDEQFF. Using reference TRBV11-3 and TRBJ2-1 for the parts outside the CDR3, the full variable domain is EAGVVQSPRYKIIEKKQPVAFWCNPISGHNTLYWYLQNLGQGPELLIRYENEEAVDDSQLPKDRFSAERLKGVDSTLKIQPAELGDSAVYLCGSSPLGTAHDEQFFGPGTRLTVL.

In this sample, this clonotype turned up many times. The gene calls are TRBV10-3 and TRBJ2-3, with D unclear. Looked up from germline, CDR1 is ENHRY and CDR2 is SYGVKD. The CDR3 totals 14 residues. The V gene lost 2 bases and the J gene lost 0 bases, with 6 bases spanning the gap. CDR3 sequence (DNA): TGTGCCATCAGTGAGGGGCAGAGCACAGATACGCAGTATTTT. As protein: CAISEGQSTDTQYF.

As regards this clonotype: This CDR3 is missing its conserved last phenylalanine or tryptophan, likely due to a read error. The V call is TRBV6-2 or TRBV6-3, the J call TRBJ2-3; D may correspond to TRBD1 or TRBD2 (5 bases each). The V end lost 7 bases, the J end lost 5 bases, and 16 bases lay between the germline ends. The CDR3 is 14 amino acids. Germline-derived CDR1 and CDR2 are MNHEY and SVGEGT. CDR3 sequence reads: CASTGTINIDTQYS. In DNA form, the CDR3 reads TGTGCCAGCACTGGGACCATTAACATAGATACGCAGTATTCT.

For this clonotype: Its ends do not fully match the called genes, so a read error is possible. V gene TRBV28 combines with J gene TRBJ1-5; D perhaps matches TRBD1 (5 bases). Germline loops: CDR1 MDHEN, CDR2 SYDVKM. The length of the CDR3 is 15 residues. In nucleotides, the CDR3 is TGTGCCAGCAGCCGAGGGACTGCGAGCAATCAGTCCCAGCATTTT. It specifies CASSRGTASNQSQHF.

This clonotype was counted between two and nine times. CDR3 amino acids: CASSSSPNNEQFF. In DNA, the CDR3 is TGTGCCAGCTCATCCTCTCCAAACAATGAGCAGTTCTTC. V gene TRBV18 combines with J gene TRBJ2-1; D unresolved. The CDR3 covers 13 residues. Trimming left V 5 bases short and J 5 bases short, with 10 bases between. From germline, CDR1 is KGHSH and CDR2 LQKENI.

For this clonotype: At one end, the junction sequence differs from germline, possibly due to a read error. The chain uses TRBV11-1 and TRBJ2-2; a possible D gene is TRBD2 (5 bases). The CDR3 totals 14 residues. The V gene's germline CDR1 is SGHAT and CDR2 FQDESV (reference sequence). The CDR3 coding sequence is TGTACCAGCAGACCGAGCCCTGACACCGGGGAGCTATTTTTT. The encoded protein is CTSRPSPDTGELFF.

The V and J genes are TRBV11-1 and TRBJ2-7, with D perhaps TRBD2 (7 bases). V was shortened by 7 bases and J by 6 bases, with 22 bases between the two germline ends. Germline V CDR1 and CDR2: SGHAT, FQDESV (reference sequence). CDR3 length equals 15 residues. The CDR3 protein is CASISRTAGLREQYF. The CDR3 DNA sequence: TGTGCCAGCATCTCTCGGACAGCGGGACTACGCGAGCAGTACTTC.

This clonotype has just one count. This chain connects TRBV6-1 to TRBJ2-5; the D gene is possibly TRBD2 (5 bases). Per the germline V gene, CDR1 is MNHNS and CDR2 is SASEGT. The germline V and J ends were trimmed by 8 bases and 9 bases, with 19 bases remaining between them. The CDR3 has 13 residues. As DNA, the CDR3 is TGTGCCAGCCGGGTTGTACTAGAGGAGGCCCAGTACTTC. It is translated as CASRVVLEEAQYF.